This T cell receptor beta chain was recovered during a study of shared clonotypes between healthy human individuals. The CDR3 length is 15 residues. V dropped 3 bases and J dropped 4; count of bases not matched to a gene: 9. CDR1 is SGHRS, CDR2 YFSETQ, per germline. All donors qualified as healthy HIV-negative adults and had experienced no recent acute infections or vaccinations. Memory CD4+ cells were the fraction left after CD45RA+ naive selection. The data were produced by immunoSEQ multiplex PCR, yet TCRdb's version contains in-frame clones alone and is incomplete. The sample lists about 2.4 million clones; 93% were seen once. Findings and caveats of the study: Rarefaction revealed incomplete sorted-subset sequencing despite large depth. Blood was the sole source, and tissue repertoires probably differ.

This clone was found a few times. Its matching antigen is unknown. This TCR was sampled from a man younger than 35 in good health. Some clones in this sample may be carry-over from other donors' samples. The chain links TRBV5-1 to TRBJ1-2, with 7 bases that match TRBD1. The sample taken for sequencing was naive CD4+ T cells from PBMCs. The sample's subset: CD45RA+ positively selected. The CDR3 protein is CASSSLGTEPYGYTF. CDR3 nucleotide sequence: TGCGCCAGCAGCTCCCTCGGGACAGAGCCCTATGGCTACACCTTC.